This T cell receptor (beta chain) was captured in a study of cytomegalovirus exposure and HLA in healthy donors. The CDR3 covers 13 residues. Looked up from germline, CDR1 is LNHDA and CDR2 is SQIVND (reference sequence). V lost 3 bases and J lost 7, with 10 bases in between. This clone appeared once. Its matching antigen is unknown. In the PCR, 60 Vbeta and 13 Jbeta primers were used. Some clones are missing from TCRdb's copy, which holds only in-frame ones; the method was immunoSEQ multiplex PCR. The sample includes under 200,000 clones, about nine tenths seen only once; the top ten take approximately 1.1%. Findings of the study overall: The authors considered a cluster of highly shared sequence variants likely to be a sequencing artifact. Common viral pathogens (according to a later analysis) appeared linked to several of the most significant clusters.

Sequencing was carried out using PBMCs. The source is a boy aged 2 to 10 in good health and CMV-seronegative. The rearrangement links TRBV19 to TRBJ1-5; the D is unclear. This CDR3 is CASSIGSDQPQHF. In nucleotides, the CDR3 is TGTGCCAGTAGTATTGGGAGCGACCAGCCCCAGCATTTT.